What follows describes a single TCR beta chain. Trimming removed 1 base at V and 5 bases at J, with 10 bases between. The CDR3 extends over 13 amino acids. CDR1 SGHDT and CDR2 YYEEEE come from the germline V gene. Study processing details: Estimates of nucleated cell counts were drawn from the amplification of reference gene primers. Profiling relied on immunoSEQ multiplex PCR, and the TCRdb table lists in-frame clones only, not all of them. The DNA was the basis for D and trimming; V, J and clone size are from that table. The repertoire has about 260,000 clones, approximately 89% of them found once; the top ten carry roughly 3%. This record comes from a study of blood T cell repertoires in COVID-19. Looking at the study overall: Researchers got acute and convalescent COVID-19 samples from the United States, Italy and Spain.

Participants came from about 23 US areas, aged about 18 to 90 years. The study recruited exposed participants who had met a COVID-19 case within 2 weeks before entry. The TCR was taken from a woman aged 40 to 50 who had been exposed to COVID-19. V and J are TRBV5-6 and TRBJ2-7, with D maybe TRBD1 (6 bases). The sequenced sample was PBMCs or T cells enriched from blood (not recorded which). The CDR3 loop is CASSLQGFHEQYV. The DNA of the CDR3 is TGTGCCAGCAGCTTGCAGGGGTTCCACGAGCAGTACGTC.